The 29 T cell receptor beta chains below all came from one sample that was sequenced in a study of shared clonotypes between healthy human individuals. Naive CD8 populations comprised CD45RO-negative cells positively selected for CCR7, excluding terminally differentiated effector memory CD45RA+ cells. Profiled with immunoSEQ multiplex PCR; TCRdb holds only in-frame clones, not every one. Among under 600,000 clones listed, 95% to 98% were seen once. The sequenced sample was naive CD8+ T cells sorted from blood. The source is a man under 40 in good health.

V and J are TRBV19 and TRBJ2-7, with D perhaps being TRBD1 or TRBD2 (5 bases each). The CDR3 totals 15 residues. Per germline, CDR1 LNHDA and CDR2 SQIVND (reference sequence). With 8 bases removed from V and 9 bases from J, the gap between germline ends came to 26 bases. This CDR3 is CASGNRDGNPHGQYF. The CDR3 DNA reads as TGTGCCAGTGGGAACCGGGACGGCAATCCCCACGGGCAGTACTTC.

The J gene is TRBJ1-1, the V gene TRBV5-1; D not resolved. CDR3 size: 13 residues. The V and J ends lost 4 bases and 4 bases respectively, with 11 bases between them. CDR1 SGHRS and CDR2 YFSETQ come from the germline V gene. CDR3 sequence reads: CASSQSTSTEAFF. CDR3 DNA sequence: TGCGCCAGCAGCCAAAGTACAAGCACTGAAGCTTTCTTT.

The CDR3 region is CASSQDGGGEEQYF. The CDR3, as DNA: TGCGCCAGCAGCCAAGATGGGGGAGGAGAAGAGCAGTACTTC. The gene calls are TRBV4-1 and TRBJ2-7; a weak D match, TRBD2 (6 bases). The ends were cut back, 0 bases at V and 7 bases at J, with 13 bases in the middle. This CDR3 is built from 14 residues. Germline CDR1 and CDR2: MGHRA and YSYEKL.

The CDR3 sequence is CASSLEDLGSNEQYF. The CDR3 DNA sequence: TGTGCCAGCAGCTTAGAAGACTTGGGGAGCAACGAGCAGTACTTC. V usage is TRBV13 and J usage is TRBJ2-7; tentative D call: TRBD2 (5 bases). V gave up 1 base and J gave up 5 bases, with 15 bases separating them. This CDR3 has 15 amino acids. Germline-derived CDR1 and CDR2 are PRHDT and FYEKMQ (reference sequence).

The chain employs TRBV29-1 and TRBJ2-1; D is undetermined. V gave up 5 bases and J gave up 0 bases, with 11 bases separating them. The CDR3 is made up of 14 amino acids. Germline assignment: CDR1 SQVTM and CDR2 ANQGSEA. CDR3 bases: TGCAGCGTTAGCCGGCCCGGCTCCTACAATGAGCAGTTCTTC. Its protein is CSVSRPGSYNEQFF.

CDR3 DNA sequence: TGTGCCAGCAGCCCCCCAAATAACTACAATGAGCAGTTCTTC. Protein: CASSPPNNYNEQFF. The J gene is TRBJ2-1, the V gene TRBV11-2, with D unclear. The CDR3 covers 14 residues. Germline V gene data show CDR1 as SGHAT and CDR2 as FQNNGV. Trimming pared 5 bases from V and 3 bases from J, leaving 11 bases between.

The V and J genes are TRBV6-1 and TRBJ2-7; TRBD1 might be the D (6 bases). V dropped 1 base and J dropped 1 base, with 14 bases sitting between them. The germline gives CDR1 MNHNS, CDR2 SASEGT. The CDR3 extends over 16 amino acids. CDR3 sequence reads: CASSEVGHLISYEQYF. CDR3 bases: TGTGCCAGCAGTGAAGTGGGACACCTGATATCCTACGAGCAGTACTTC.

The V and J genes are TRBV27 and TRBJ1-2; maybe TRBD1 (5 bases). Germline lookup yields CDR1 MNHEY and CDR2 SMNVEV (reference sequence). Deletions cut 0 bases from V and 0 bases from J, with 11 bases between. This CDR3 is built from 16 residues. The CDR3 protein is CASSLSRGAANYGYTF. As DNA, the CDR3 is TGTGCCAGCAGTTTATCAAGGGGCGCAGCTAACTATGGCTACACCTTC.

V and J are TRBV11-2 and TRBJ2-1, with D unresolved. The CDR3 length is 12 residues. Germline V gene lookup returns CDR1 SGHAT and CDR2 FQNNGV. The germline V and J ends were trimmed by 4 bases and 8 bases, with 9 bases remaining between them. The CDR3 DNA reads as TGTGCCAGCAGCTCGGAAAGGTATGAGCAGTTCTTC. Its protein is CASSSERYEQFF.

This sequence joins TRBV14 and TRBJ2-3; weak D call: TRBD2 (7 bases). Germline assignment: CDR1 SGHDN and CDR2 FVKESK. The length of the CDR3 is 16 residues. V lost 0 bases and J lost 6, with 16 bases in between. The CDR3 spells CASSQDLRGARDTQYF. CDR3 sequence (DNA): TGTGCCAGCAGCCAAGATTTACGGGGGGCAAGGGATACGCAGTATTTT.

The CDR3: CASTSRPLSDTQYF. DNA of the CDR3: TGTGCCAGCACTTCCCGTCCCCTGTCAGATACGCAGTATTTT. The gene calls are TRBV27 and TRBJ2-3, with D uncertain. This CDR3 contains 14 residues. Germline assignment: CDR1 MNHEY and CDR2 SMNVEV (reference sequence). Between the trimmed V and J ends, which lost 7 bases and 4 bases, there was a span of 15 bases.

The chain links TRBV15 to TRBJ1-5; perhaps TRBD1 as D (5 bases). Germline assignment: CDR1 LNHNV and CDR2 YYDKDF (reference sequence). The CDR3 length is 18 residues. V dropped 0 bases and J dropped 0 bases, with 15 bases sitting between them. The CDR3 spells CATSREDIQVYSNQPQHF. In nucleotides, the CDR3 is TGTGCCACCAGCAGAGAGGACATTCAAGTTTATAGCAATCAGCCCCAGCATTTT.

The chain carries TRBV1 and TRBJ2-3; the DNA was not compared with TRBD2, the D call given in the table. TRBV1 is described as a pseudogene. This CDR3 comprises 14 residues. CDR3 sequence reads: CTSRAGESTDTQYF. DNA for the CDR3: TGCACCAGCAGGGCGGGGGAAAGTACAGATACGCAGTATTTT.

As to this clone: This sample includes further DNA sequences coding for the same CDR3. This chain connects TRBV10-3 to TRBJ2-2; the D is unclear. Germline CDR1 and CDR2: ENHRY and SYGVKD. This CDR3 has 13 residues. V was shortened by 7 bases and J by 1 base, with 7 bases between the two germline ends. In DNA, the CDR3 is TGTGCCATCAAAGGCGAGAACACCGGGGAGCTGTTTTTT. Translating it yields CAIKGENTGELFF.

This clone was counted once. This chain connects TRBV5-1 to TRBJ2-7; D remains unclear. V lost 4 bases, J lost 3 bases, and 8 bases lay in between. The germline V gene encodes CDR1 SGHRS and CDR2 YFSETQ. The CDR3 extends over 12 amino acids. The DNA of the CDR3 is TGCGCCAGCAGCCCCCGGGTCTACGAGCAGTACTTC. Protein sequence: CASSPRVYEQYF.

The rearrangement uses TRBV27 and TRBJ1-3; unclear D gene. V lost 8 bases and J 3 bases, leaving 23 bases between the germline ends. The length of the CDR3 is 17 residues. Germline V gene sequence: CDR1 MNHEY, CDR2 SMNVEV (reference sequence). Here the CDR3 reads CASSPNEGAIFGNTIYF. CDR3 sequence (DNA): TGTGCCAGCTCCCCTAATGAGGGAGCTATCTTTGGAAACACCATATATTTT.

V and J are TRBV15 and TRBJ1-5; D remains ambiguous. The V end lost 1 base, the J end lost 3 bases, and 7 bases lay between the germline ends. Germline V lookup: CDR1 LNHNV, CDR2 YYDKDF (reference sequence). The CDR3 consists of 14 residues. The CDR3 DNA follows: TGTGCCACCAGCAGAGTAAACCTCAATCAGCCCCAGCATTTT. It encodes CATSRVNLNQPQHF.

CDR3 residues: CASSYSMLIARYEQYF. The CDR3 nucleotides are TGTGCCAGCAGTTACTCGATGTTAATAGCTCGGTACGAGCAGTACTTC. The genes are TRBV6-6 and TRBJ2-7; D is ambiguous. The V and J ends lost 0 bases and 4 bases respectively, with 16 bases between them. The germline V gene has CDR1 MNHNY and CDR2 SVGAGI (reference sequence). The length of the CDR3 is 16 residues.

The rearrangement joins TRBV9 to TRBJ2-1; 8 bases agree with TRBD2. Germline V gene sequence: CDR1 SGDLS, CDR2 YYNGEE. Trimming at V came to 0 bases and at J to 8 bases, leaving 7 bases not matched to a gene. CDR3 size: 15 residues. The CDR3 loop reads CASSVAGREVDEQFF. The CDR3, as DNA: TGTGCCAGCAGCGTAGCAGGGCGGGAGGTCGATGAGCAGTTCTTC.

The rearrangement links TRBV5-1 to TRBJ2-3; TRBD1 matches 8 bases. The CDR3 runs 15 residues. From germline, CDR1 is SGHRS and CDR2 YFSETQ. Trimming removed 6 bases from V and 3 bases from J; junction bases left unmatched: 9. CDR3 residues: CASIHDRGSTDTQYF. The CDR3 DNA follows: TGCGCCAGCATCCATGACAGGGGCTCGACAGATACGCAGTATTTT.

A single count supports this clone. V and J are TRBV25-1 and TRBJ2-7; 8 bases align to TRBD2. V shed 11 bases, J shed 3 bases, and the junction held 6 bases outside the gene matches. The CDR3 length is 12 residues. Germline-derived CDR1 and CDR2 are MGHDK and SYGVNS. The CDR3 loop is CAVAGGYYEQYF. CDR3 DNA: TGTGCCGTCGCGGGGGGCTACTACGAGCAGTACTTC.

This chain joins TRBV5-1 and TRBJ1-1, with a weak D call TRBD1 (5 bases). The length of the CDR3 is 13 residues. Germline values: CDR1 SGHRS, CDR2 YFSETQ. The V end was cut by 0 bases, the J end by 8 bases, with 11 bases between. The CDR3: CASSLDGGIEAFF. CDR3 coding DNA: TGCGCCAGCAGCTTGGATGGGGGGATCGAAGCTTTCTTT. The full variable domain, its missing parts supplied by reference TRBV5-1 and TRBJ1-1, is KAGVTQTPRYLIKTRGQQVTLSCSPISGHRSVSWYQQTPGQGLQFLFEYFSETQRNKGNFPGRFSGRQFSNSRSEMNVSTLELGDSALYLCASSLDGGIEAFFGQGTRLTVV.

V is TRBV7-9 and J is TRBJ2-1, with D uncertain. Trimming cost V 4 bases and J 1 base, with 11 bases left between them. This CDR3 has 15 residues. The V gene's germline CDR1 is SEHNR and CDR2 FQNEAQ (reference sequence). CDR3 loop: CASSSQYMSYNEQFF. The CDR3 DNA follows: TGTGCCAGCAGCTCTCAATACATGTCCTACAATGAGCAGTTCTTC.

The rearrangement links TRBV2 to TRBJ2-1, with a possible D match to TRBD2 (7 bases). The V gene's germline CDR1 is SNHLY and CDR2 FYNNEI. V lost 7 bases and J 7 bases, leaving 26 bases between the germline ends. This CDR3 contains 17 residues. The CDR3 protein is CASTRRGGAGEGNEQFF. The DNA of the CDR3 is TGTGCCAGCACCCGAAGGGGCGGGGCAGGGGAGGGGAATGAGCAGTTCTTC.

The rearrangement joins TRBV6-5 to TRBJ2-7, with 7 positions matching TRBD1. V trimming: 2 bases; J trimming: 6 bases; junction bases outside the gene matches: 4. The CDR3 is 13 amino acids. Germline CDR1 is MNHEY and CDR2 is SVGAGI. The CDR3 nucleotides are TGTGCCAGCAGTTACAAGGGGGCGGCCGAGCAGTACTTC. Residues: CASSYKGAAEQYF.

This sequence joins TRBV5-6 and TRBJ2-7, with TRBD2 identical over 8 bases. CDR3 length: 14 amino acids. CDR1 and CDR2 from the germline V gene are SGHDT and YYEEEE. J was trimmed by 3 bases and V by 4 bases; bases with no gene match: 6. The CDR3 loop reads CASSQPTSVYEQYF. The CDR3, as DNA: TGTGCCAGCAGCCAACCGACTAGCGTCTACGAGCAGTACTTC.

The chain uses TRBV4-3 and TRBJ2-2, with 10 bases fitting TRBD2. This CDR3 contains 19 residues. V was clipped by 5 bases and J by 0 bases; unmatched bases: 12. Germline CDR1 reads LGHNA; CDR2 reads YSLEER. The CDR3 nucleotides are TGCGCCAGCAGCAAACAAAACAAACTAGCGGGGACGAACACCGGGGAGCTGTTTTTT. As protein: CASSKQNKLAGTNTGELFF.

The V call is TRBV7-9, the J call TRBJ2-2; the match to TRBD2 covers 8 bases. This CDR3 has 15 amino acids. Unmatched junction bases numbered 8, after V lost 5 bases and J lost 6 bases. CDR1 and CDR2 (germline): SEHNR, FQNEAQ (reference sequence). DNA of the CDR3: TGTGCCAGCAGCCAGACTAGCGCGACGGCCGGGGAGCTGTTTTTT. Its translation: CASSQTSATAGELFF.

This clone was seen a single time. This chain connects TRBV27 to TRBJ2-1, with D tentatively TRBD2 (5 bases). This CDR3 has 15 residues. Looked up from germline, CDR1 is MNHEY and CDR2 is SMNVEV (reference sequence). V lost 7 bases and J lost 0, with 13 bases in between. CDR3 coding DNA: TGTGCCAGCAAGGTAGCGCAGCTCTCCTACAATGAGCAGTTCTTC. It is translated as CASKVAQLSYNEQFF.